Below are 3 T cell receptor beta chains sequenced from a single sample in a study of neoadjuvant anti-PD-1 for oral cavity cancer. Profiled with immunoSEQ multiplex PCR; TCRdb holds only in-frame clones, not every one. The data show about 15,000 clones, 30% to 45% seen once. Time point denoted: after neoadjuvant nivolumab, at surgical resection. The sequences come from tumor tissue, collected after nivolumab (anti-PD-1) treatment. All receptors derive from a person between 40 and 79 years old with oral cavity squamous cell carcinoma.

The chain recombines TRBV7-2 with TRBJ2-7; possibly TRBD1 or TRBD2 for D (5 bases each). The CDR3 is 16 residues long. Trimming pared 4 bases from V and 0 bases from J, leaving 16 bases between. Looked up from germline, CDR1 is SGHTA and CDR2 is FQGNSA. DNA of the CDR3: TGTGCCAGCAGCTGGGCCGGGACCGCCGACTCCTACGAGCAGTACTTC. This encodes CASSWAGTADSYEQYF.

Note on this clone: The sample has other DNA sequences that encode this CDR3 too. The gene calls are TRBV28 and TRBJ2-3; D may be TRBD1 or TRBD2 (7 bases each). The V end was cut by 2 bases, the J end by 3 bases, with 12 bases between. The germline V gene has CDR1 MDHEN and CDR2 SYDVKM. This CDR3 has 15 amino acids. CDR3 protein: CASSLGQGGTDTQYF. CDR3 sequence (DNA): TGTGCCAGCAGTTTAGGGCAGGGGGGGACAGATACGCAGTATTTT.

This clone was recorded only once. The genes are TRBV6-1 and TRBJ2-3; 14 bases align to TRBD2. CDR3 length: 17 residues. V trimming: 2 bases; J trimming: 6 bases; junction bases outside the gene matches: 7. Per germline, CDR1 MNHNS and CDR2 SASEGT. DNA of the CDR3: TGTGCCAGCAGTGAAACCCCGGGACTAGCGGGGGCGGATACGCAGTATTTT. Translated, it gives CASSETPGLAGADTQYF.